Below, 27 T cell receptor beta chains from the same sample are listed, as sequenced in a study of molecular identifiers for immune sequencing clone quantification. A single record per CDR3 protein comes from TCRdb applying MiXCR to the PCR reads. The sample gives hundreds of thousands of distinct CDR3 sequences, roughly 21% of which show up once; roughly 0.9% is in the top ten. The sequencing input was naive CD8+ T cells from blood, with Jurkat cell RNA spiked in. Specified subset: FACS-sorted CD8+CD4-CCR7+CD45RA+ naive T cells. These receptors came from a human donor in good health. Some libraries in this study had Jurkat cell RNA spiked in.

To note about this clonotype: This may stem from a read error, because a much larger clone lies one nucleotide away. The chain is built from TRBV28 and TRBJ2-1; weak D call: TRBD1 (6 bases). Deletions cut 3 bases from V and 6 bases from J, with 15 bases between. The CDR3 is made up of 15 amino acids. CDR1 and CDR2 from the germline V gene are MDHEN and SYDVKM. The CDR3 loop reads CASSFSGDMLNEQFF. CDR3 sequence (DNA): TGTGCCAGCAGTTTTTCAGGGGACATGCTCAATGAGCAGTTCTTC.

This clonotype appeared many times. The chain is built from TRBV4-1 and TRBJ2-7; 9 nucleotides agree with TRBD2. Per the germline V gene, CDR1 is MGHRA and CDR2 is YSYEKL. The V segment lost 4 bases and the J segment 3 bases; nucleotides outside the gene matches: 7. This CDR3 contains 15 residues. CDR3 region: CASSRTRGGDYEQYF. DNA of the CDR3: TGCGCCAGCAGCCGGACGCGGGGGGGCGACTACGAGCAGTACTTC.

This clonotype has a count of ten or more. The CDR3 reads CATTPWTGELFF. DNA of the CDR3: TGTGCCACCACTCCTTGGACCGGGGAGCTGTTTTTT. The gene calls are TRBV6-1 and TRBJ2-2; D not resolved. This CDR3 has 12 residues. V gave up 10 bases and J gave up 5 bases, with 11 bases separating them. Germline V lookup: CDR1 MNHNS, CDR2 SASEGT.

DNA for the CDR3: TGTGCCAGCAACGTCCCGGGACAGGGCTACGAGCAGTACTTC. It codes for CASNVPGQGYEQYF. The genes are TRBV14 and TRBJ2-7, with 9 positions matching TRBD1. This CDR3 is 14 amino acids long. The V segment lost 7 bases and the J segment 3 bases; nucleotides outside the gene matches: 7. Germline CDR1 SGHDN, CDR2 FVKESK.

A remark on this clonotype: A much larger clone differs from this one at a single base, so this may be a read error. The chain is built from TRBV6-5 and TRBJ2-7; the D gene is possibly TRBD1 (6 bases). CDR1 and CDR2 (germline): MNHEY, SVGAGI. The CDR3 runs 12 residues. The CDR3 nucleotides read TGTGCCGGCAGTTACACAGGGAACGAGCAGTACTTC. Amino acid sequence: CAGSYTGNEQYF.

About this clonotype: Likely a read error: the CDR3 ends without its conserved phenylalanine or tryptophan. Because the CDR3's place on the DNA is in doubt, the DNA is left out and the CDR3 is given as listed by TCRdb. The chain joins TRBV4-3 to TRBJ2-1; no check of the table's D call, TRBD2, against the DNA was made. Including both end residues, the CDR3 is 15 amino acids long. CDR1 is LGHNA and CDR2 is YSLEER in the germline V gene. The CDR3 region is CASSHGLAGVGEQSL.

The sample holds many counts of this clonotype. The gene calls are TRBV12-3 or TRBV12-4 and TRBJ2-5, with D perhaps assigned TRBD1 or TRBD2 (7 bases each). Deletions cut 6 bases from V and 1 base from J, with 12 bases between. The CDR3 loop spans 14 amino acids. The CDR3: CASRAGGGQETQYF. The CDR3 DNA is TGTGCCAGCAGAGCAGGGGGGGGCCAAGAGACCCAGTACTTC.

This clonotype has a count of ten or more. V is TRBV19 and J is TRBJ1-5, with a possible D match to TRBD1 (6 bases). The CDR3 contains 13 residues. V was shortened by 5 bases and J by 6 bases, with 11 bases between the two germline ends. Germline values: CDR1 LNHDA, CDR2 SQIVND (reference sequence). The DNA for the CDR3 is TGTGCCAGTAGTTGGGGGGCTAGTCAGCCCCAGCATTTT. Its protein product is CASSWGASQPQHF.

This clonotype was recorded many times. V is TRBV12-3 or TRBV12-4 and J is TRBJ1-4; 7 bases match TRBD1. The CDR3 length is 15 residues. Losses at the gene ends were 4 bases for V and 6 bases for J; bases not matched to a gene: 8. The CDR3 DNA is TGTGCCAGCAGTTATGGGAAGGGGGCTGATGAAAAACTGTTTTTT. It yields the protein CASSYGKGADEKLFF.

This clonotype was observed at least ten times. This chain links TRBV15 with TRBJ2-1, with D maybe TRBD2 (6 bases). Deletions cut 8 bases from V and 1 base from J, with 12 bases between. The CDR3 loop spans 14 amino acids. Germline V lookup: CDR1 LNHNV, CDR2 YYDKDF (reference sequence). CDR3: CATLAAPSYNEQFF. The CDR3 nucleotides read TGTGCCACCTTAGCGGCACCATCCTACAATGAGCAGTTCTTC.

This clonotype came up many times. The gene calls are TRBV6-2 or TRBV6-3 and TRBJ2-3; no clear D gene. The CDR3 totals 14 residues. Germline V gives CDR1 MNHEY, CDR2 SVGEGT. V was pared by 5 bases and J by 2 bases, with 11 bases between. The CDR3 nucleotides read TGTGCCAGCAGTCGTTCGGGTAACACAGATACGCAGTATTTT. Translation gives CASSRSGNTDTQYF.

V and J are TRBV30 and TRBJ2-2; D is ambiguous. Deletions cut 0 bases from V and 0 bases from J, with 5 bases between. This CDR3 region has 14 residues. Germline CDR1 is GTSNPN and CDR2 is SVGIG (reference sequence). CDR3 sequence reads: CAWSVSANTGELFF. CDR3 bases: TGTGCCTGGAGTGTATCAGCGAACACCGGGGAGCTGTTTTTT.

The V and J genes are TRBV5-1 and TRBJ1-1; 8 nucleotides line up with TRBD1. Germline V gives CDR1 SGHRS, CDR2 YFSETQ. The CDR3 runs 14 residues. V lost 7 bases and J lost 5; bases outside the gene matches: 10. The DNA for the CDR3 is TGCGCCAGCGGCAGTACAGGGGGTCTTACTGAAGCTTTCTTT. Translated: CASGSTGGLTEAFF. Full variable domain (outside the CDR3, taken from reference TRBV5-1 and TRBJ1-1): KAGVTQTPRYLIKTRGQQVTLSCSPISGHRSVSWYQQTPGQGLQFLFEYFSETQRNKGNFPGRFSGRQFSNSRSEMNVSTLELGDSALYLCASGSTGGLTEAFFGQGTRLTVV.

This clonotype was seen many times. The chain uses TRBV27 and TRBJ2-3, with D possibly matching TRBD2 (6 bases). V dropped 2 bases and J dropped 0 bases, with 12 bases sitting between them. This CDR3 is built from 16 residues. The germline V gene encodes CDR1 MNHEY and CDR2 SMNVEV (reference sequence). In nucleotides, the CDR3 is TGTGCCAGCAGTTTAGGGGTAGCGGCGAGCACAGATACGCAGTATTTT. Its protein is CASSLGVAASTDTQYF.

This clonotype was picked up many times. The genes are TRBV7-9 and TRBJ2-5, with a possible D match to TRBD2 (5 bases). The CDR3 totals 14 residues. Germline V lookup: CDR1 SEHNR, CDR2 FQNEAQ (reference sequence). Trimming stripped 4 bases from V and 8 bases from J, with 17 bases between. This CDR3 reads CASSSFRDPGTQYF. The CDR3 DNA follows: TGTGCCAGCAGCTCCTTTCGGGATCCGGGAACCCAGTACTTC. Together with reference TRBV7-9 and TRBJ2-5, the CDR3 gives the full variable domain: DTGVSQNPRHKITKRGQNVTFRCDPISEHNRLYWYRQTLGQGPEFLTYFQNEAQLEKSRLLSDRFSAERPKGSFSTLEIQRTEQGDSAMYLCASSSFRDPGTQYFGPGTRLLVL.

This clonotype was detected ten times or more. The J gene is TRBJ1-2, the V gene TRBV3-1, with TRBD1 matching 7 bases. The germline CDR1 and CDR2 sequences are LGHDT and YNNKEL (reference sequence). The CDR3 sequence is 18 residues long. Unmatched junction bases numbered 17, after V lost 7 bases and J lost 0 bases. As DNA, the CDR3 is TGTGCCAGCACGAGGGGGCGGACCGACCACCCTTCTAACTATGGCTACACCTTC. Translated: CASTRGRTDHPSNYGYTF.

This clonotype has only a few counts. This chain uses TRBV6-5 with TRBJ2-7, with D perhaps TRBD1 (5 bases). CDR3 length: 14 residues. The V gene's germline CDR1 is MNHEY and CDR2 SVGAGI. Trimming left V 5 bases short and J 5 bases short, with 16 bases between. CDR3 DNA: TGTGCCAGCAGTCCCCTCCAGGGTACAAACGAGCAGTACTTC. The encoded protein is CASSPLQGTNEQYF.

This clonotype has just a few counts. This chain uses TRBV27 with TRBJ1-6, with a possible D match to TRBD1 (6 bases). CDR1 MNHEY and CDR2 SMNVEV come from the germline V gene (reference sequence). V was trimmed by 5 bases and J by 10 bases, leaving 12 bases between them. This CDR3 is 13 amino acids long. CDR3 loop: CASSLSGASPLHF. As DNA, the CDR3 is TGTGCCAGCAGTCTCTCAGGGGCCTCACCCCTCCACTTT.

Points on this clonotype: A read error may be the cause here, since a much bigger clone is one base away. The CDR3 DNA reads TGTGCCACCAGAGAGGGGGCTGACCAGCCCCAGCATTTT. This codes for CATREGADQPQHF. The gene calls are TRBV15 and TRBJ1-5; 7 nucleotides line up with TRBD1. V was pared by 6 bases and J by 7 bases, with 6 bases of the junction left unmatched. The germline V gene has CDR1 LNHNV and CDR2 YYDKDF (reference sequence). CDR3 length: 13 residues.

The chain links TRBV19 to TRBJ2-7; 14 nucleotides match TRBD2. CDR1 and CDR2 from the germline V gene are LNHDA and SQIVND (reference sequence). CDR3 size: 15 residues. V dropped 5 bases and J dropped 6; count of bases not matched to a gene: 6. This CDR3 reads CASSLGTSGRSEQYF. In DNA form, the CDR3 reads TGTGCCAGTAGTCTCGGGACTAGCGGGAGAAGCGAGCAGTACTTC. The full variable domain, completed using reference TRBV19 and TRBJ2-7, is DGGITQSPKYLFRKEGQNVTLSCEQNLNHDAMYWYRQDPGQGLRLIYYSQIVNDFQKGDIAEGYSVSREKKESFPLTVTSAQKNPTAFYLCASSLGTSGRSEQYFGPGTRLTVT.

The chain carries TRBV5-8 and TRBJ1-1; 9 positions match TRBD1. Germline assignment: CDR1 SGHTS and CDR2 YDEGEE. Losses at the gene ends were 1 base for V and 1 base for J; bases not matched to a gene: 5. The CDR3 is 16 residues long. CDR3 residues: CASSLLTGGENTEAFF. The CDR3 DNA reads as TGTGCCAGCAGCTTGTTAACAGGGGGCGAGAACACTGAAGCTTTCTTT.

This clonotype was observed many times. This chain uses TRBV9 with TRBJ2-1; D unclear. The length of the CDR3 is 13 residues. Germline values: CDR1 SGDLS, CDR2 YYNGEE. Between the trimmed V and J ends, which lost 0 bases and 1 base, there was a span of 2 bases. The CDR3 spells CASSVGSYNEQFF. DNA of the CDR3: TGTGCCAGCAGCGTAGGGTCCTACAATGAGCAGTTCTTC.

The chain has TRBV30 and TRBJ1-2, with unresolved D. With 0 bases removed from V and 4 bases from J, the gap between germline ends came to 12 bases. CDR1 and CDR2 from the germline V gene are GTSNPN and SVGIG (reference sequence). There are 14 residues in the CDR3. The DNA of the CDR3 is TGTGCCTGGAGTGTTACCGGAATGGGCTATGGCTACACCTTC. Translated, it gives CAWSVTGMGYGYTF.

This clonotype has a count of ten or more. This chain links TRBV28 with TRBJ2-5; tentative D call: TRBD2 (6 bases). The length of the CDR3 is 14 residues. V shed 3 bases and J shed 4 bases, with 12 bases lying between them. Germline CDR1 MDHEN, CDR2 SYDVKM. The CDR3 bases are TGTGCCAGCAGTTTTCCTGGAGGGACAGAGACCCAGTACTTC. Translation gives CASSFPGGTETQYF.

This clonotype occurred many times. This chain connects TRBV2 to TRBJ2-3; 9 nucleotides align to TRBD2. In germline, CDR1 is SNHLY, CDR2 FYNNEI. The CDR3 has 16 residues. Trimming took 3 bases from V and 2 from J; bases not matched to a gene: 6. The CDR3 region is CASSERLAGLTDTQYF. CDR3 in DNA: TGTGCCAGCAGTGAGAGGCTAGCGGGGCTCACAGATACGCAGTATTTT.

This rearrangement joins TRBV3-1 to TRBJ2-5; D gene ambiguous. V lost 3 bases, J lost 3 bases, and 14 bases lay in between. Germline values: CDR1 LGHDT, CDR2 YNNKEL (reference sequence). The CDR3 spans 15 residues. The CDR3 region has the DNA TGTGCCAGCAGCCAGCCTCTGGGCGGCGAAGAGACCCAGTACTTC. Its protein product is CASSQPLGGEETQYF.

A note on this clonotype: This sequence may be a read error, since a much larger clone differs from it by one base. The rearrangement links TRBV19 to TRBJ1-5, with D unresolved. The CDR3 is 14 amino acids. CDR1 and CDR2 from the germline V gene are LNHDA and SQIVND (reference sequence). Written as DNA, the CDR3 is TGTGCCAGTAGTACCCACGGGAGCAATCAGCCCCGGCATTTT. Residues: CASSTHGSNQPRHF.